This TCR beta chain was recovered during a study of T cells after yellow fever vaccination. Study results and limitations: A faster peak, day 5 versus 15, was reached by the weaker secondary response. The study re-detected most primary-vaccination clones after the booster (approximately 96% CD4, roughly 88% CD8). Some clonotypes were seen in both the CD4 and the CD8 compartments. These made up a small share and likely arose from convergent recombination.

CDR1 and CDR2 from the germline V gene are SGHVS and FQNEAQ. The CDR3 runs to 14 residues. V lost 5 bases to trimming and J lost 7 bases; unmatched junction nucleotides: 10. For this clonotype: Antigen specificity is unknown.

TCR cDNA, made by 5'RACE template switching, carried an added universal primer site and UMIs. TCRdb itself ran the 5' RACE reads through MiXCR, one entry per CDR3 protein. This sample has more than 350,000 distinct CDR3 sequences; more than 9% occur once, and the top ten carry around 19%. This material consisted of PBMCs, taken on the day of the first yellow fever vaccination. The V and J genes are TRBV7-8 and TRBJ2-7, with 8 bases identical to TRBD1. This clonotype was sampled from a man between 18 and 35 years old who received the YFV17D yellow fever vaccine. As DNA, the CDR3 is TGTGCCAGCAGCGCAGGACAGGGTTTGGGGGAGCAGTACTTC. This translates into CASSAGQGLGEQYF.